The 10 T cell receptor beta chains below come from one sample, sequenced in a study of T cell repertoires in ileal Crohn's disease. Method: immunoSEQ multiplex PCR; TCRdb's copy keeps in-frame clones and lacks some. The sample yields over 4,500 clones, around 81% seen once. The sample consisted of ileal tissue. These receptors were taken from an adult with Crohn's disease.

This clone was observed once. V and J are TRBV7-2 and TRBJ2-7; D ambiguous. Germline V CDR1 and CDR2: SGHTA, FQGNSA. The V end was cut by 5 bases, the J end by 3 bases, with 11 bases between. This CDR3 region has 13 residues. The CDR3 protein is CASSLRNDYEQYF. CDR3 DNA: TGTGCCAGCAGCCTCAGAAACGACTACGAGCAGTACTTC.

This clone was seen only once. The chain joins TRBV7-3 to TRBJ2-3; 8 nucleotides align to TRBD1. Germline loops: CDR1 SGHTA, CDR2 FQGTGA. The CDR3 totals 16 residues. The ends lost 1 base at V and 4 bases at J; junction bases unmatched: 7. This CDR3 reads CASSLRTGQGADTQYF. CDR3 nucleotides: TGTGCCAGCAGCTTAAGAACCGGACAGGGTGCAGATACGCAGTATTTT.

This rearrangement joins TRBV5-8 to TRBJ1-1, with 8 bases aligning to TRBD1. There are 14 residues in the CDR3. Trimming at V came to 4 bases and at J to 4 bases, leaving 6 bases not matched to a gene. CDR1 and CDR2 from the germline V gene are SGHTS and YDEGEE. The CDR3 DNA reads TGTGCCAGCAGCCCCAGGGGGCGAGTCACTGAAGCTTTCTTT. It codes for CASSPRGRVTEAFF.

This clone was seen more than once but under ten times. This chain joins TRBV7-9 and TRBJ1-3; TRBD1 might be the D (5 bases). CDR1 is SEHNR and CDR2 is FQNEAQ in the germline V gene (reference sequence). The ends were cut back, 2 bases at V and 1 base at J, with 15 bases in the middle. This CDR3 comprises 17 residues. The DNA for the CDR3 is TGTGCCAGCAGCTTATCGTTTTCAGACAGTTCTGGAAACACCATATATTTT. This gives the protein CASSLSFSDSSGNTIYF.

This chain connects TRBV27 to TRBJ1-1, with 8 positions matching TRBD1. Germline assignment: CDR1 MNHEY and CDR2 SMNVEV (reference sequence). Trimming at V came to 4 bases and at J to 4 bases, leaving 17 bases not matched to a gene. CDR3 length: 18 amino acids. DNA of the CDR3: TGTGCCAGCAGTTCGAACCGATTGGGGCGGACAGGGAGCACTGAAGCTTTCTTT. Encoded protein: CASSSNRLGRTGSTEAFF.

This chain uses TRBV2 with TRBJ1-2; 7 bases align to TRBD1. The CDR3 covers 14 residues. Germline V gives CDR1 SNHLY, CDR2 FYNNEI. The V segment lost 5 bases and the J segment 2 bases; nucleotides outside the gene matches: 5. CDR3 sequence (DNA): TGTGCCAGCAGTCGACAGGGCGGAAACTATGGCTACACCTTC. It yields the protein CASSRQGGNYGYTF.

The CDR3 spells CASSGASSGRIEQYF. The CDR3, as DNA: TGTGCCAGCAGTGGTGCATCTAGCGGGAGGATCGAGCAGTACTTC. The chain is built from TRBV6-1 and TRBJ2-7; the match to TRBD2 covers 11 bases. This CDR3 is 15 amino acids long. After removal of 4 bases from V and 6 bases from J, the junction contained 8 bases not matched to a gene. Germline V gene data show CDR1 as MNHNS and CDR2 as SASEGT.

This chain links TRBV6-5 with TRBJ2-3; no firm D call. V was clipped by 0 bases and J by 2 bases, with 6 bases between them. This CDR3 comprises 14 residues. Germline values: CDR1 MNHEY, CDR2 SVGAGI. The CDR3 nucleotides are TGTGCCAGCAGTTACTCGACTGTCACAGATACGCAGTATTTT. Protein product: CASSYSTVTDTQYF.

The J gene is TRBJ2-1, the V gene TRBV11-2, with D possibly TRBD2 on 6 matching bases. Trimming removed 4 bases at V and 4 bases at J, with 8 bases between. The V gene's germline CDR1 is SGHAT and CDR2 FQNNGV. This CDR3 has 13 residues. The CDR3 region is CASSSTSYNEQFF. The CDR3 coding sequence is TGTGCCAGCAGCTCGACTAGTTACAATGAGCAGTTCTTC.

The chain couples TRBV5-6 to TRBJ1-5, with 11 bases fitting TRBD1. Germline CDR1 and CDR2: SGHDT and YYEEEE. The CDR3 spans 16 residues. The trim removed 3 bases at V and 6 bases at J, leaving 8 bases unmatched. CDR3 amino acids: CASSSYGDRGIQPQHF. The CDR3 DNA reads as TGTGCCAGCAGCTCTTACGGGGACAGGGGGATTCAGCCCCAGCATTTT.